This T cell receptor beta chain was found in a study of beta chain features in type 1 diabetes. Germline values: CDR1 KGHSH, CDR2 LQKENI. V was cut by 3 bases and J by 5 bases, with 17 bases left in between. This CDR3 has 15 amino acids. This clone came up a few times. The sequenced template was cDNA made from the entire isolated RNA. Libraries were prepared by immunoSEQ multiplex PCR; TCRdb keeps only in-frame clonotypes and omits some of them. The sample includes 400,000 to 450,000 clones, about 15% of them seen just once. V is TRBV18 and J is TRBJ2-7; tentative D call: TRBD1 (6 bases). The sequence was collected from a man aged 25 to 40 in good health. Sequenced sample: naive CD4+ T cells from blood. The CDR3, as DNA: TGTGCCAGCTCACCCGACAGGACCAGAGGTAACGAGCAGTACTTC. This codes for CASSPDRTRGNEQYF.